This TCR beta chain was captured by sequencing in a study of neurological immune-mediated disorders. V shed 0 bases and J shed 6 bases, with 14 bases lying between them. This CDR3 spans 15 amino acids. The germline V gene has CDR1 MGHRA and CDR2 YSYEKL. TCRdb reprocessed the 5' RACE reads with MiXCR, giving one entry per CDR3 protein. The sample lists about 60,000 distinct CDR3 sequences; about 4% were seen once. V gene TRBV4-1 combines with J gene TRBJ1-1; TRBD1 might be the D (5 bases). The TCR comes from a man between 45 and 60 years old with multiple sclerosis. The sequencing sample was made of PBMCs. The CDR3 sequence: CASSQDRVTGAEAFF. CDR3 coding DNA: TGCGCCAGCAGCCAAGACAGGGTAACCGGCGCTGAAGCTTTCTTT.